This T cell receptor beta chain appears in the sequencing data of a study of post-analysis software for immune sequencing data. The V gene's germline CDR1 is SGHNT and CDR2 YYREEE (reference sequence). With 0 bases removed from V and 6 bases from J, the gap between germline ends came to 11 bases. This CDR3 spans 14 amino acids. This clonotype was counted a single time. The antigen remains unidentified. General study points: Relative to controls, patients had a few TRBV segments at higher frequency, with TRBV5-6, TRBV5-1 and TRBV20-1 among these.

Presence of unique molecular identifiers characterized the TCR beta cDNA libraries. TCRdb re-called the PCR reads through MiXCR, storing one row per CDR3 protein. Of 180,000 or so distinct CDR3 sequences listed, roughly 30% are singletons. Input material: blood. V usage is TRBV5-4 and J usage is TRBJ2-3; D could derive from TRBD1 or TRBD2 (6 bases each). The receptor comes from a girl younger than 18 with multiple sclerosis. The CDR3 loop is CASSLDRAGDTQYF. DNA for the CDR3: TGTGCCAGCAGCTTGGACAGGGCGGGGGATACGCAGTATTTT.